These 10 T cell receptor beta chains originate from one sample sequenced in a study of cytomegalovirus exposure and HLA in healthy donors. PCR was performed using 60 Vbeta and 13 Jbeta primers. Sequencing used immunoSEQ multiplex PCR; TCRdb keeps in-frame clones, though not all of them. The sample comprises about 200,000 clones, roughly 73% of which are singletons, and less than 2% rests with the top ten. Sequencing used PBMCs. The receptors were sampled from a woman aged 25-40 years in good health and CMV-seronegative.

The CDR3: CASSQRRLTLNTEAFF. DNA for the CDR3: TGTGCCAGCAGCCAGAGGAGGTTGACCTTGAACACTGAAGCTTTCTTT. V gene TRBV27 combines with J gene TRBJ1-1; D unclear. Deletions cut 6 bases from V and 0 bases from J, with 17 bases between. This CDR3 has 16 amino acids. Germline values: CDR1 MNHEY, CDR2 SMNVEV (reference sequence).

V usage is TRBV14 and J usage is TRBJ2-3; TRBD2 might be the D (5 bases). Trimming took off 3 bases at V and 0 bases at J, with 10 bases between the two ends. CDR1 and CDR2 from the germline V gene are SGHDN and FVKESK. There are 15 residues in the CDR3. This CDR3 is CASSQEGLSTDTQYF. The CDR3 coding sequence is TGTGCCAGCAGCCAGGAAGGACTGAGCACAGATACGCAGTATTTT.

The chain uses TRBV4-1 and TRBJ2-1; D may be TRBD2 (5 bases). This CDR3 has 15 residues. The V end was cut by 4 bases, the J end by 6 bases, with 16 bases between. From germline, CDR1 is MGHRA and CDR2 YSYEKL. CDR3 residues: CASSPTPTTSNEQFF. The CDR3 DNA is TGCGCCAGCAGCCCAACCCCGACTACCTCCAATGAGCAGTTCTTC.

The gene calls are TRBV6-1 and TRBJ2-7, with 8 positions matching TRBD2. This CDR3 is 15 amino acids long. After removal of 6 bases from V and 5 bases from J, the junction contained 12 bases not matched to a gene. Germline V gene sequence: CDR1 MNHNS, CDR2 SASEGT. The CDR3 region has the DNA TGTGCCAGCAGCCGGTCGGGACTAGTAATCGACGAGCAGTACTTC. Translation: CASSRSGLVIDEQYF.

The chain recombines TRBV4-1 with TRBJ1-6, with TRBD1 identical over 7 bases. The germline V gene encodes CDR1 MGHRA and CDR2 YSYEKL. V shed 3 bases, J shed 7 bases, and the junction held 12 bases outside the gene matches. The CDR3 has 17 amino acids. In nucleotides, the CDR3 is TGCGCCAGCAGCCATCGGCCAGCCGGGACAGCGAATTCACCCCTCCACTTT. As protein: CASSHRPAGTANSPLHF.

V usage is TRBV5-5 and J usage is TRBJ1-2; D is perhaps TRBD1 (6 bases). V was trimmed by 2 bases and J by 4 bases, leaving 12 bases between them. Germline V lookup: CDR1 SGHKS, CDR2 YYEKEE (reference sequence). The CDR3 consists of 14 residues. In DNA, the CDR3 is TGTGCCAGCAGCTTTTCGACAGGAGTCTATGGCTACACCTTC. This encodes CASSFSTGVYGYTF.

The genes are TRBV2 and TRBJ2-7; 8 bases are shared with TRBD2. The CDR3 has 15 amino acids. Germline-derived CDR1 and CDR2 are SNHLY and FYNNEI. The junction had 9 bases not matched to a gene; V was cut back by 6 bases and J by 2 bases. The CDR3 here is CASRWLAGPPYEQYF. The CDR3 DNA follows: TGTGCCAGCAGATGGTTAGCGGGGCCACCCTACGAGCAGTACTTC.

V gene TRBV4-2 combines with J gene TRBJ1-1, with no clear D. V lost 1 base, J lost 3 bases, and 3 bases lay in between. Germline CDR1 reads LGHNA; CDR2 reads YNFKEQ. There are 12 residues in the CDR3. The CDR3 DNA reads TGTGCCAGCAGCCAAGTAGACACTGAAGCTTTCTTT. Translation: CASSQVDTEAFF.

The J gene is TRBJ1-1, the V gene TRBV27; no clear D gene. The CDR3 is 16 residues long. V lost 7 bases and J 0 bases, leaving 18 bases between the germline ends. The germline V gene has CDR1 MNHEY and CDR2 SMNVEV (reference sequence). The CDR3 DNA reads TGTGCCAGCACTAAAATAGGTGGCGGATTGAACACTGAAGCTTTCTTT. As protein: CASTKIGGGLNTEAFF.

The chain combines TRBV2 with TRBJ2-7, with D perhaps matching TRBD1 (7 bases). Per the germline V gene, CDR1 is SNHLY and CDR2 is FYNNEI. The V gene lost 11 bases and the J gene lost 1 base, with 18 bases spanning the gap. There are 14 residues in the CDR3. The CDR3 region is CAGNWRGPSYEQYF. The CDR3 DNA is TGTGCCGGAAACTGGAGGGGGCCTTCCTACGAGCAGTACTTC.